Reported below is one T cell receptor (beta chain). V lost 3 bases and J 2 bases, leaving 8 bases between the germline ends. The CDR3 is made up of 13 amino acids. Germline values: CDR1 MGHRA, CDR2 YSYEKL. In the original workflow: Using reference gene primer amplification, nucleated cell counts were estimated. The protocol was immunoSEQ multiplex PCR, while the TCRdb copy is restricted to in-frame clones and leaves out a portion. The DNA was the basis for D and trimming; V, J and clone size are from that table. The top ten hold 6% of the sample, which has under 200,000 clones, around nine tenths seen once. This entry comes from a study of blood T cell repertoires in COVID-19. In the study overall: The United States, Italy and Spain provided the acute and convalescent COVID-19 samples. Sample material is recorded as cDNA or gDNA derived from T cells, B-cell-depleted T cells, or PBMCs.

The sample was peripheral blood. This receptor was taken from a man aged 40-50 years with active or convalescent COVID-19. The chain couples TRBV4-1 to TRBJ2-7, with D possibly matching TRBD2 (5 bases). CDR3 DNA sequence: TGCGCCAGCAGCCAGACTACCCCCTACGAGCAGTACTTC. It codes for CASSQTTPYEQYF.